The source of this TCR beta chain is a study of cytomegalovirus exposure and HLA in healthy donors. The donors were part of the validation cohort, which consisted of approximately 110 subjects and was separate from the first cohort of 666 subjects. This table comes from immunoSEQ multiplex PCR, and its TCRdb copy is limited to in-frame clones, with some not included. This table holds about 180,000 clones, 85% found once. Trimming shortened V by 2 bases and J by 7 bases, and 15 bases separated the two germline ends. Germline V gene lookup returns CDR1 MDHEN and CDR2 SYDVKM. The CDR3 consists of 15 residues. This clone has just one count.

The clonotype comes from a man in his late teens or twenties in good health and CMV-seropositive. The rearrangement joins TRBV28 to TRBJ2-1; weak D call: TRBD2 (6 bases). The sample consisted of PBMCs. CDR3 in amino acids: CASSLGGLGSNEQFF. CDR3 nucleotides: TGTGCCAGCAGTTTAGGGGGGTTAGGTTCAAATGAGCAGTTCTTC.